Listed here are 5 T cell receptor beta chains from one sample, sequenced in a study of blood T cell repertoires in COVID-19. Sequencing was performed with immunoSEQ multiplex PCR; in TCRdb, only in-frame clones are kept and a portion is missing. The repertoire holds about 140,000 clones, with 75% to 85% as singletons. Material for sequencing was peripheral blood. These receptors were obtained from a man aged 50 to 59 with acute or convalescent COVID-19.

The genes are TRBV28 and TRBJ2-5, with 8 bases that match TRBD1. The CDR3 has 12 residues. V lost 8 bases and J lost 4; bases outside the gene matches: 3. The germline gives CDR1 MDHEN, CDR2 SYDVKM. The CDR3 DNA sequence: TGTGCCAGCGGCAGGGGGCTAGAGACCCAGTACTTC. It encodes CASGRGLETQYF.

This clone was recorded only once. The chain has TRBV5-1 and TRBJ2-3; D unresolved. Germline V gene data show CDR1 as SGHRS and CDR2 as YFSETQ. The CDR3 extends over 14 amino acids. V lost 3 bases and J lost 3, with 11 bases in between. The CDR3 loop is CASSWQEKTDTQYF. DNA of the CDR3: TGCGCCAGCAGCTGGCAAGAAAAGACAGATACGCAGTATTTT.

In regard to this clone: The junction differs from germline at one of its ends, possibly a read error. The chain joins TRBV7-9 to TRBJ2-1; possible D gene TRBD1, 6 bases. The CDR3 extends over 13 amino acids. From germline, CDR1 is SEHNR and CDR2 FQNEAQ (reference sequence). The DNA for the CDR3 is TGTGCCAGCAGTTTAGGGACAAACAATGAGCAGTTCTTC. It translates to CASSLGTNNEQFF.

This clone was counted a few times. This chain links TRBV9 with TRBJ2-7; 10 bases line up with TRBD2. This CDR3 is 13 amino acids long. V dropped 4 bases and J dropped 4; count of bases not matched to a gene: 2. Germline V CDR1 and CDR2: SGDLS, YYNGEE. CDR3 in amino acids: CASSQRGGYEQYF. CDR3 sequence (DNA): TGTGCCAGCAGCCAGCGGGGGGGTTACGAGCAGTACTTC.

V gene TRBV11-3 combines with J gene TRBJ2-2; 10 bases map to TRBD1. The CDR3 is made up of 14 amino acids. Germline CDR1 reads SGHNT; CDR2 reads YENEEA. Unmatched junction bases numbered 6, after V lost 6 bases and J lost 8 bases. CDR3 amino acids: CASRGTGAPGELFF. CDR3 bases: TGTGCCAGCAGGGGGACAGGGGCACCGGGGGAGCTGTTTTTT.